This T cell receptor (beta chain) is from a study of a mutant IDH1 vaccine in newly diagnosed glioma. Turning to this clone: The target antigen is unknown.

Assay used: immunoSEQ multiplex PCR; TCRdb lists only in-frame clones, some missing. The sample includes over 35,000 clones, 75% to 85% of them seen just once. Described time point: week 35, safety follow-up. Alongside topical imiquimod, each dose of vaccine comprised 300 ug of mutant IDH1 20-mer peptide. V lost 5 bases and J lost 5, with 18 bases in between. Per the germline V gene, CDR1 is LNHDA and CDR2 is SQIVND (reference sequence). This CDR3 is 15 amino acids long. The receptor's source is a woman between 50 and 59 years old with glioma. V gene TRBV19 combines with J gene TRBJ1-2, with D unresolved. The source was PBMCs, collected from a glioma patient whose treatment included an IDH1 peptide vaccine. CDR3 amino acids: CASSPKGPPAYGYTF. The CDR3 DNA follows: TGTGCCAGTAGTCCTAAGGGCCCCCCAGCGTATGGCTACACCTTC.